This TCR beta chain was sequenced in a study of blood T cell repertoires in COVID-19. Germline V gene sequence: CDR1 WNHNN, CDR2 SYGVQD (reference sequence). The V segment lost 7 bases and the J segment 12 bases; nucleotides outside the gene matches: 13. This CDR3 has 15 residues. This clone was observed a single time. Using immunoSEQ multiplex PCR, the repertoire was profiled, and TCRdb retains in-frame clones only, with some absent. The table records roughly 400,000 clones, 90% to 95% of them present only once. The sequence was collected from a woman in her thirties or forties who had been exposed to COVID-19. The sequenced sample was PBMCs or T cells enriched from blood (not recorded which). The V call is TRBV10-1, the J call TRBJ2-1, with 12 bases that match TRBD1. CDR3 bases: TGCGCCAGCACCGCGGGACAGGGGGCTCTCGGGGGGCAGTTCTTC. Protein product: CASTAGQGALGGQFF.